This T cell receptor (beta chain) was observed in a study of graft-versus-host responses after intestinal transplantation. This CDR3 contains 14 residues. Germline values: CDR1 SGHNT, CDR2 YYREEE (reference sequence). V was trimmed by 3 bases and J by 2 bases, leaving 12 bases between them. Intraepithelial and lamina propria lymphocytes were isolated from graft specimens. Sequencing was performed with immunoSEQ multiplex PCR; in TCRdb, only in-frame clones are kept and a portion is missing. The sample records about 18,000 clones, roughly 80% being singletons. The specimen was ileum tissue, collected about 460 days after intestinal transplant. J is TRBJ2-7 and V is TRBV5-4; possibly TRBD1 for D (6 bases). The TCR was taken from a human patient who received an intestinal transplant, so some T cells may come from the graft donor. The CDR3 coding sequence is TGTGCCAGCAGCTATCAGGACAGAACCTACGAGCAGTACTTC. This sequence encodes CASSYQDRTYEQYF. Full variable domain (outside the CDR3, taken from reference TRBV5-4 and TRBJ2-7): ETGVTQSPTHLIKTRGQQVTLRCSSQSGHNTVSWYQQALGQGPQFIFQYYREEENGRGNFPPRFSGLQFPNYSSELNVNALELDDSALYLCASSYQDRTYEQYFGPGTRLTVT.